The clone carrying this T cell receptor (beta chain) has just a few counts. The same CDR3 arises from other DNA sequences in this sample as well. Trimming left V 1 base short and J 8 bases short, with 2 bases between. This CDR3 spans 10 amino acids. CDR1 GTSNPN and CDR2 SVGIG come from the germline V gene (reference sequence). The entry originates in a study of shared clonotypes between healthy human individuals. Here immunoSEQ multiplex PCR was the method, and the copy in TCRdb shows in-frame clones only, minus some. The repertoire holds more than 2 million clones, around 95% seen once, with 0.1% to 0.15% in the top ten.

This rearrangement joins TRBV30 to TRBJ1-4; D is ambiguous. The source material was naive CD4+ T cells sorted from blood. Subset defined: CD45RA+ positively selected. This TCR derives from a man aged 18 to 29 in good health. The CDR3 DNA reads as TGTGCCTGGAGTGACGAAAAACTGTTTTTT. The encoded protein is CAWSDEKLFF.